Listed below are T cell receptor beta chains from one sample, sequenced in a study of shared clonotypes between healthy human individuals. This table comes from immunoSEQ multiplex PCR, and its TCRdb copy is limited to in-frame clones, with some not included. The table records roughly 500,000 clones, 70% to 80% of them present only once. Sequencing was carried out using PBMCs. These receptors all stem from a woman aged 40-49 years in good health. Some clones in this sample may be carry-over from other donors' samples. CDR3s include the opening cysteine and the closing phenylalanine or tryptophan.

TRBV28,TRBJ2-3,CASSPGGFTGTDTQYF
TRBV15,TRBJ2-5,CATSRAIAGGSETQYF
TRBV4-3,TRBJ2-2,CASSQESRGAGGELFF
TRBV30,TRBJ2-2,CAWSVGGYTGELFF
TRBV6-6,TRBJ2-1,CASSIQREPFYNEQFF
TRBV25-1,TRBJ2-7,CASSDHTGGHEQYF
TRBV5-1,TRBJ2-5,CASSLDGRQETQYF
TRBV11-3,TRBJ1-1,CASSLVLDRVNTEAFFSLRF
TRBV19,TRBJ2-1,CASEMGSSGFWGERFF
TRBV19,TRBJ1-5,CASSSRQSSNQPQHF
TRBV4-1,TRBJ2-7,CASSPSGTRYEQYF
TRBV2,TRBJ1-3,CASRGLSGNTIYF
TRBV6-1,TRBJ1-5,CASSLNSNQPQHF
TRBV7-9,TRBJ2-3,CASSLGGGLSTDTQYF
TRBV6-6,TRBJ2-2,CASSYRGGTGELFF
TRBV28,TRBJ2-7,CAGGRGAPYEQYF
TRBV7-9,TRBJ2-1,CASSLVTGTYNEQFF
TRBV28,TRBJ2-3,CASSYTRGQGTDTQYF
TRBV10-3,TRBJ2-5,CAISDRSSPGTQYF
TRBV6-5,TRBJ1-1,CASRRGNENTEAFF
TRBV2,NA,CASSEERTGAGGEQYF
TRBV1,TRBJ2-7,CTSSQERSGSQYEQYF
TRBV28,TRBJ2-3,CASSFGTSGYSTDTQYF
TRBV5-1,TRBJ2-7,CASSLTSGASYEQYF
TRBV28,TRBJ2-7,CASNFLPAGGTYEQYF
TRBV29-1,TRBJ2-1,CSVRAPPGQRGYLKYNEQFF
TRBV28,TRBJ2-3,CATKAGGTDTQYF
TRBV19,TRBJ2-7,CASSMGLSSYEQYF
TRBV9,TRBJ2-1,CASSVGRSNEQFF
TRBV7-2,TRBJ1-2,CASSPGTDRYTF
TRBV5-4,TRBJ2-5,CASSLGGRAGTQYF
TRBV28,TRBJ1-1,CASSLGDRGNTEAFF
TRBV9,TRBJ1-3,CASSEAVVSGNTIYF
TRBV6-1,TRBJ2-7,CASSIRTGTYEQYF
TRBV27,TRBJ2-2,CASSPGTSGYGELFF
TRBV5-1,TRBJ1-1,CASSRGENTEAFF
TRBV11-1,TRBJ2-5,CASDKEGGTQYF
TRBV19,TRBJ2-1,CASRGLAGGGNEQFF
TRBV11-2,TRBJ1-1,CASSSPFSLNTEAFF
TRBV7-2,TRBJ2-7,CASSFRDRAYEQYF
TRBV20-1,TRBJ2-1,CRAYGDNEQFF
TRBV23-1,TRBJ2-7,CASSSTPREGATYEQYF
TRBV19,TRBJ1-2,CASKNSGQGNAGYTF
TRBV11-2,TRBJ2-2,CASSLGTGLTGELFF